Each of the 5 T cell receptor beta chains below was sequenced from the same sample in a study of cytomegalovirus exposure and HLA in healthy donors. The PCR contained 60 Vbeta and 13 Jbeta primers. Profiled with immunoSEQ multiplex PCR; TCRdb holds only in-frame clones, not every one. The sample holds approximately 100,000 clones, around 75% seen once. Sequencing was done on a sample of PBMCs. The receptor set was obtained from a male donor in good health and CMV-seropositive.

The J gene is TRBJ1-5, the V gene TRBV29-1; D is unresolved. Germline V CDR1 and CDR2: SQVTM, ANQGSEA. The CDR3 has 13 residues. Between the trimmed V and J ends, which lost 2 bases and 11 bases, there was a span of 16 bases. CDR3 amino acids: CSVENPGDWTQHF. CDR3 coding DNA: TGCAGCGTTGAAAACCCCGGGGATTGGACCCAGCATTTT. Looking up the rest from reference TRBV29-1 and TRBJ1-5 gives the full variable domain: SAVISQKPSRDICQRGTSLTIQCQVDSQVTMMFWYRQQPGQSLTLIATANQGSEATYESGFVIDKFPISRPNLTFSTLTVSNMSPEDSSIYLCSVENPGDWTQHFGDGTRLSIL.

This sequence joins TRBV4-3 and TRBJ2-7; D may be TRBD1 (7 bases). CDR3 size: 15 residues. The germline gives CDR1 LGHNA, CDR2 YSLEER. The V end lost 4 bases, the J end lost 3 bases, and 16 bases lay between the germline ends. In nucleotides, the CDR3 is TGCGCCAGCAGCCCCGGGACAGCGGGTGTCTACGAGCAGTACTTC. Residues: CASSPGTAGVYEQYF.

The genes are TRBV28 and TRBJ2-7; 7 bases align to TRBD1. The CDR3 loop spans 12 amino acids. J lost 5 bases, V lost 4 bases, and 2 bases had no gene match. CDR1 and CDR2 (germline): MDHEN, SYDVKM. CDR3 in amino acids: CASSSTGNEQYF. The CDR3 DNA sequence: TGTGCCAGCAGTTCGACAGGGAACGAGCAGTACTTC.

The rearrangement joins TRBV4-1 to TRBJ2-7; no clear D. The CDR3 sequence is 15 residues long. Trimming took off 6 bases at V and 4 bases at J, with 19 bases between the two ends. CDR1 is MGHRA and CDR2 is YSYEKL in the germline V gene. The DNA for the CDR3 is TGCGCCAGCAGAAGCGTCGGCACGAAGGCGTACGAGCAGTACTTC. Amino acids: CASRSVGTKAYEQYF.

The V and J genes are TRBV2 and TRBJ1-3, with D possibly matching TRBD1 (5 bases). Trimming left V 4 bases short and J 0 bases short, with 13 bases between. The CDR3 covers 16 residues. The germline gives CDR1 SNHLY, CDR2 FYNNEI. The CDR3 is CASSGGRANSGNTIYF. The CDR3 DNA is TGTGCCAGCAGTGGTGGCAGGGCGAACTCTGGAAACACCATATATTTT.